This T cell receptor beta chain is drawn from a study of blood T cell repertoires in COVID-19. Germline V gene lookup returns CDR1 SGHRS and CDR2 YFSETQ. The ends were cut back, 0 bases at V and 3 bases at J, with 9 bases in the middle. CDR3 length: 15 amino acids. Original processing methods: Reference gene primer amplification gave estimated nucleated cell counts. TCRdb's copy holds only in-frame clones and misses some; the assay was immunoSEQ multiplex PCR. The D gene and trimming were derived from the DNA, and the V and J assignments and clone size from that table. Of 150,000 to 200,000 clones in the sample, 80% to 90% are singletons; the top ten hold more than 7.5%.

The receptor was derived from a man aged 45-65 years with active or convalescent COVID-19. What was sequenced was peripheral blood. V is TRBV5-1 and J is TRBJ2-2; D might be TRBD2 (5 bases). For the CDR3, the DNA is TGCGCCAGCAGCTTGGCCTTGGACTACACCGGGGAGCTGTTTTTT. Translating gives CASSLALDYTGELFF.